This paragraph reports one TCR beta chain. It has no known antigen specificity. No quality values exist for individual bases; no much larger clone is one base distant. Following the manufacturer's recommendations, the immunoSEQ kit was used to generate TCR beta libraries from genomic DNA. To prepare the libraries, a first multiplex PCR with proprietary primers was run, followed by a second PCR that added unique barcodes, and a bead cleanup was done after each round. A kit-provided positive control reaction and a negative control reaction were included in every sample batch. The final libraries underwent checking on an Agilent 4200 TapeStation D1000 ScreenTape, volumetric pooling, and quantification by qPCR. Sequencing was performed on an Illumina NextSeq500 using a MidOutput 150-cycle cartridge, with 156 Read1 cycles, 15 Index1 cycles, and the kit custom primers. The pooled library was loaded at approximately 1.1 pM with an approximately 18% PhiX control spike-in. From the authors' description of their analysis: The vendor-processed data were analyzed in R, and a clonotype was defined as all T cells that share the same CDR3 nucleotide sequence. For clone abundance analyses, frequencies were normalized to the 10,000 most abundant clones per sample. Public T cell clones, which averaged fewer than five per sample, were excluded before analysis. A difference in abundance of at least 32-fold between compartments was used to define tumor-enriched and baseline blood-enriched clonotypes. A beta-binomial differential abundance model was used to identify clonotypes that expanded or contracted between blood time points. Tumor-blood repertoire similarity was measured with the Baroni-Urbani and Buser coefficient, and group comparisons used two-tailed Wilcoxon tests in R. TCRdb holds this immuneACCESS table with in-frame rearrangements only. Some clones are missing; in checked studies, unresolved V genes explain under half, and the rest has no known cause. V, J and clone size reflect that table, while D and trimming were determined from the DNA. The sample includes 150,000 or so clones, with about 85% observed a single time. The ten top clones hold 4.1% of the sample.

The sample is drawn from a study of radiation and T cells in renal cell carcinoma (dated by TCRdb to 2018 to 2020). Turning to the overall study: Samples came from a clinical trial, in which primary renal cell carcinomas received 15 Gy stereotactic body radiation therapy followed by nephrectomy 4 weeks later. TCR beta sequencing covered 50 to 55 samples in total, comprising some 25 tumors and around 27 peripheral blood samples. Across all 50 or so samples, several million unique CDR3 nucleotide sequences, encoding roughly 2,600,000 unique CDR3 amino acid sequences, were identified.

Sample time point, as interpreted from the label and publication: baseline pretreatment blood. The treatment or condition label on this specimen signifies: 15 Gy SBRT to primary tumor, nephrectomy 4 weeks later. To follow tumor-enriched clonotypes, serial peripheral blood was collected from radiation-treated patients at baseline and at 2 weeks and 4 weeks after SBRT. All patients had renal cell carcinoma with clear cell pathology. Genomic DNA for TCR sequencing was prepared using the QIAamp DNA Blood Mini Kit (Qiagen). Samples were included in the analyses only if all quality control checks were passed. V is clipped by 0 bases and J by 4 bases, and the sequence between their germline boundaries is 9 bases long. The CDR3 sequence holds 14 residues, the cysteine and phenylalanine included. The kept DNA is CDR3 alone, 42 bases in frame from the first base. The germline V gene sets CDR1 to MGHRA and CDR2 to YSYEKL.

Here is what the overall study found, with its caveats: Because pretreatment tumor biopsies were not available, the baseline intratumoral presence of clonotypes could not be determined. An increase in top tumor clonotypes in blood was observed from baseline to 2 weeks post-radiation, followed by contraction by 4 weeks, which was taken to suggest transient expansion of tumor-resident clones. Dynamics of the blood repertoire were not tracked past 4 weeks after treatment. With a single-armed trial design, the study had no way to address how radiation dose or scheduling affects the TCR repertoire.

The sample consisted of blood, taken from a patient whose treatment included radiotherapy and nephrectomy. The chain is assembled from TRBV4-1 and TRBJ1-2; the best D guess is TRBD1, with 5 bases matching. This TCR was recovered from a woman aged 70 to 79 with renal cell carcinoma. The nucleotide sequence reads as follows: TGCGCCAGCAGCCAAGACAGGGCCCGCTATGGCTACACCTTC. This is translated as CASSQDRARYGYTF.